The rows below give T cell receptor beta chains drawn from one sample of a study of blood T cell repertoires in COVID-19. Generated by immunoSEQ multiplex PCR, the TCRdb table keeps only in-frame clones and is missing some. The sample consists of some 460,000 clones, nearly 90% of them appearing once. The specimen sequenced was PBMCs or T cells enriched from blood (not recorded which). The receptors were gathered from a young woman with acute COVID-19. The CDR3 runs from the conserved cysteine through the conserved F or W. D genes are given only for firm matches. Expanded clones get a size class; other rows say once, few or many, or leave the size out.

CDR3nt: TGTGCCAGCAGCTGGTACGGGGAGAATTCACCCCTCCACTTT; CDR3aa: CASSWYGENSPLHF; v_gene: TRBV7-9; j_gene: TRBJ1-6; d_gene: -; abundance: once
CDR3nt: TGTGCCAGCAGTTTATACGAAGAATTAGATGAAGCTTTCTTT; CDR3aa: CASSLYEELDEAFF; v_gene: TRBV28; j_gene: TRBJ1-1; d_gene: -; abundance: once
CDR3nt: TGTGCCAGCAGCTTGCATACTTCAGGGGGCGACACTGAAGCTTTCTTT; CDR3aa: CASSLHTSGGDTEAFF; v_gene: TRBV9; j_gene: TRBJ1-1; d_gene: TRBD1; abundance: -
CDR3nt: TGTGCCAGCAGTTCTATCAGACTAGCGGGAGCCTCGGTCTTC; CDR3aa: CASSSIRLAGASVF; v_gene: TRBV27; j_gene: TRBJ2-1; d_gene: TRBD2; abundance: -
CDR3nt: TGCGCCAGCAGTCCCTCCGGGAAGATGGATGAAAAACTGTTTTTT; CDR3aa: CASSPSGKMDEKLFF; v_gene: TRBV5-1; j_gene: TRBJ1-4; d_gene: -; abundance: few
CDR3nt: TGTGCCAGCAGCCCCGGGATTGAGCGAGAGACCCAGTACTTC; CDR3aa: CASSPGIERETQYF; v_gene: TRBV7-8; j_gene: TRBJ2-5; d_gene: -; abundance: -
CDR3nt: TGTGCCAGTAGCATATACCTAACAGGGACAGGGAGACAGCCCCAGCATTTT; CDR3aa: CASSIYLTGTGRQPQHF; v_gene: TRBV19; j_gene: TRBJ1-5; d_gene: TRBD1; abundance: once
CDR3nt: TGTGCCAGCGCCCCCTCGGCTAGCGGCGCCTACGAGCAGTACTTC; CDR3aa: CASAPSASGAYEQYF; v_gene: TRBV7-9; j_gene: TRBJ2-7; d_gene: TRBD2; abundance: -
CDR3nt: TGTGCCAGCAGTTTATCCCAGGACTATGGCTACACCTTC; CDR3aa: CASSLSQDYGYTF; v_gene: TRBV12-3/TRBV12-4; j_gene: TRBJ1-2; d_gene: -; abundance: once
CDR3nt: TGCAGCGTTGAATTCCGGGGTAGCTCCTACGAGCAGTACTTC; CDR3aa: CSVEFRGSSYEQYF; v_gene: TRBV29-1; j_gene: TRBJ2-7; d_gene: -; abundance: -
CDR3nt: TGCGCCAGCAGCTTGGAGACAGAAAACATTCAGTACTTC; CDR3aa: CASSLETENIQYF; v_gene: TRBV5-1; j_gene: TRBJ2-4; d_gene: -; abundance: -
CDR3nt: TGTGCCAGCAGCAGGGGACAGGGGGGAGATGGCTACACCTTC; CDR3aa: CASSRGQGGDGYTF; v_gene: TRBV21-1; j_gene: TRBJ1-2; d_gene: -; abundance: once
CDR3nt: TGTGCCAGCTCAAGCGGCTCGTATACCACAGATACGCAGTATTTT; CDR3aa: CASSSGSYTTDTQYF; v_gene: TRBV18; j_gene: TRBJ2-3; d_gene: -; abundance: -
CDR3nt: TGTGCCAGCTGGGGGGCAACTAATGAAAAACTGTTTTTT; CDR3aa: CASWGATNEKLFF; v_gene: TRBV28; j_gene: TRBJ1-4; d_gene: -; abundance: -
CDR3nt: TGTGCCAGCAGCTTATTCTTTGAGCAGTTCTTC; CDR3aa: CASSLFFEQFF; v_gene: TRBV7-8; j_gene: TRBJ2-1; d_gene: -; abundance: -
CDR3nt: TGCGCCAGCAGTGCGGGGGGCGCCGGTGAAAAACTGTTTTTT; CDR3aa: CASSAGGAGEKLFF; v_gene: TRBV10-1; j_gene: TRBJ1-4; d_gene: -; abundance: -
CDR3nt: TGTGCCAGCAGCCAAGAATGGACTTCTAACTATGGCTACACCTTC; CDR3aa: CASSQEWTSNYGYTF; v_gene: TRBV3-1/TRBV3-2; j_gene: TRBJ1-2; d_gene: -; abundance: once
CDR3nt: TGCGCCAGCAGCTTGGTACGGGGCACAGATACGCAGTATTTT; CDR3aa: CASSLVRGTDTQYF; v_gene: TRBV5-1; j_gene: TRBJ2-3; d_gene: -; abundance: -
CDR3nt: TGTGCCAGCAGCTCGAATAAGAGGCTGGGGCCCTACGAGCAGTACTTC; CDR3aa: CASSSNKRLGPYEQYF; v_gene: TRBV11-2; j_gene: TRBJ2-7; d_gene: -; abundance: -
CDR3nt: TGTGCCAGCAGCTTATTCGGGGGGGCTTCGGAGACCCAGTACTTC; CDR3aa: CASSLFGGASETQYF; v_gene: TRBV5-4; j_gene: TRBJ2-5; d_gene: TRBD2; abundance: -
CDR3nt: TGTGCCAGCAGCTTTGCGGGGAGTGAGCAGTTCTTC; CDR3aa: CASSFAGSEQFF; v_gene: TRBV7-9; j_gene: TRBJ2-1; d_gene: -; abundance: -
CDR3nt: TGTGCCAGCAGTACGTCCCTAGGACTAGCGGGAGAGACGTTCTTC; CDR3aa: CASSTSLGLAGETFF; v_gene: TRBV6-2/TRBV6-3; j_gene: TRBJ2-1; d_gene: TRBD2; abundance: -
CDR3nt: TGTGCCAGCAGCGTACCAGGACAGGAGGGCTTTGAGACCCAGTACTTC; CDR3aa: CASSVPGQEGFETQYF; v_gene: TRBV9; j_gene: TRBJ2-5; d_gene: -; abundance: -
CDR3nt: TGTGCCAGCAGTTCCAGGGCCCAAGTTTACTACGAGCAGTACTTC; CDR3aa: CASSSRAQVYYEQYF; v_gene: TRBV28; j_gene: TRBJ2-7; d_gene: -; abundance: -
CDR3nt: TGTGCCAGCAGCGCCTCCGGGACTAGAGGCACCGAGCAGTACTTC; CDR3aa: CASSASGTRGTEQYF; v_gene: TRBV9; j_gene: TRBJ2-7; d_gene: TRBD2; abundance: -
CDR3nt: TGTGCCAGCAGCCTAGACAGGGAAAAGCAGTTCTTC; CDR3aa: CASSLDREKQFF; v_gene: TRBV3-1/TRBV3-2; j_gene: TRBJ2-1; d_gene: TRBD1; abundance: -
CDR3nt: TGCGCCAGCAGTGAGTCGTGGGACACCCCGCAGTATTTT; CDR3aa: CASSESWDTPQYF; v_gene: TRBV10-1; j_gene: TRBJ2-3; d_gene: -; abundance: -
CDR3nt: TGTGCCTGGAGTGACGGACAGCCTTACCTCCTTAACTATGGCTACACCTTC; CDR3aa: CAWSDGQPYLLNYGYTF; v_gene: TRBV30; j_gene: TRBJ1-2; d_gene: -; abundance: few
CDR3nt: TGTGCCAGCAGCCACGGGACTCAACGAGGAAACACCATATATTTT; CDR3aa: CASSHGTQRGNTIYF; v_gene: TRBV3-1/TRBV3-2; j_gene: TRBJ1-3; d_gene: -; abundance: -